Here is one T cell receptor (beta chain) with its context. The antigen remains unidentified. These data belong to a study of cytomegalovirus exposure and HLA in healthy donors. Regarding the study as a whole: On later analysis, the bulk of CMV-associated TCR beta chains appeared to be HLA-restricted. CMV serostatus was the sole immune exposure data available.

This CDR3 comprises 15 residues. The V gene end was trimmed by 0 bases and the J gene end by 4 bases; junction bases not matched to a gene: 2. Germline V gene lookup returns CDR1 SGDLS and CDR2 YYNGEE. The PCR contained 60 Vbeta and 13 Jbeta primers. Profiling relied on immunoSEQ multiplex PCR, and the TCRdb table lists in-frame clones only, not all of them. The sample consists of roughly 93,000 clones, under 80% of them appearing once. The chain uses TRBV9 and TRBJ2-1; 9 positions match TRBD2. This clonotype originated in a human donor in good health. Source material: PBMCs. The CDR3 DNA follows: TGTGCCAGCAGCGTAGGACTAGCGGAGTACAATGAGCAGTTCTTC. This sequence encodes CASSVGLAEYNEQFF.